This T cell receptor (beta chain) is drawn from a study of OX40 agonist ivuxolimab in advanced cancers. For the study at large: One hepatocellular carcinoma and a couple of cutaneous melanoma patients partially responded.

As for this clone: Its antigen remains unidentified. Other nucleotide sequences from this sample produce the same CDR3.

Study-level findings and limits: Among some nonresponders, normalized T-cell clonal expansion was also low.

Profiling relied on immunoSEQ multiplex PCR, and the TCRdb table lists in-frame clones only, not all of them. The sample records 41,000 or so clones, roughly 86% being singletons. Germline V gives CDR1 SGHTA, CDR2 FQGNSA. The CDR3 totals 13 residues. V lost 5 bases and J 2 bases, leaving 9 bases between the germline ends. This TCR derives from an adult with an advanced solid tumor such as melanoma, head and neck, liver or kidney cancer. The sequences come from CD4+ or CD8+ T cells sorted from blood, collected in a trial of the OX40 agonist ivuxolimab. This chain links TRBV7-2 with TRBJ2-5; D gene uncertain. CDR3 in amino acids: CASSRGRQETQYF. In DNA, the CDR3 is TGTGCCAGCAGCCGCGGACGGCAAGAGACCCAGTACTTC. Complete variable domain (other parts from reference TRBV7-2 and TRBJ2-5): GAGVSQSPSNKVTEKGKDVELRCDPISGHTALYWYRQSLGQGLEFLIYFQGNSAPDKSGLPSDRFSAERTGGSVSTLTIQRTQQEDSAVYLCASSRGRQETQYFGPGTRLLVL.